This T cell receptor (beta chain) comes out of a study of T cell changes during pregnancy in multiple sclerosis. Method: immunoSEQ multiplex PCR; TCRdb's copy keeps in-frame clones and lacks some. This sample has fewer than 90,000 clones, with around 94% found just once. Germline V gene lookup returns CDR1 MGHRA and CDR2 YSYEKL. This CDR3 contains 16 residues. J lost 3 bases, V lost 1 base, and 8 bases had no gene match. The clonotype comes from a female donor with multiple sclerosis, enrolled in a pregnancy study. The sample was peripheral blood, taken in the third trimester of pregnancy. The rearrangement uses TRBV4-1 and TRBJ1-1; the match to TRBD1 covers 7 bases. The CDR3 nucleotides are TGCGCCAGCAGCCAAGGGACGGGGACAGTCTACACTGAAGCTTTCTTT. It translates to CASSQGTGTVYTEAFF.